This TCR beta chain was obtained from a study of Ad26.COV2.S vaccination and SARS-CoV-2 variants. At the level of the study: Ad26.COV2.S given intramuscularly, once or twice 56 days apart.

About this clone itself: The antigen is not known.

Broader study findings: While placebo recipients had lower spike-specific TCR breadth, vaccine recipients had more. Post-vaccination spike-specific CD8+ and CD4+ T cell responses reportedly had substantial breadth.

Assay used: immunoSEQ multiplex PCR; TCRdb lists only in-frame clones, some missing. The sample holds approximately 340,000 clones; around 83% are singletons and the top ten take 3.3%. Treatment meaning: 15 to 20 received Ad26.COV2.S at low or high dose, single or two shots; 5 received placebo; per-sample allocation not given. Samples were taken on day 63 after the first vaccine or placebo injection. Built on an Ad26 vector, the vaccine expressed Wuhan-strain SARS-CoV-2 spike. V was clipped by 3 bases and J by 0 bases, with 11 bases between them. Germline V gene data show CDR1 as KGHDR and CDR2 as SFDVKD. This CDR3 region has 17 residues.

Here the sequenced sample was peripheral blood, taken in a trial of Ad26.COV2.S vaccine versus placebo. The chain links TRBV24-1 to TRBJ2-6; the D is unclear. The clonotype originates from a person between 18 and 65 years old who received the Ad26.COV2.S COVID-19 vaccine or a placebo. The CDR3 spells CATSDRGGNSGANVLTF. The CDR3 region has the DNA TGTGCCACCAGTGATCGCGGCGGAAACTCTGGGGCCAACGTCCTGACTTTC.